This TCR beta chain was documented in a study of cytomegalovirus exposure and HLA in healthy donors. This clone was picked up a small number of times. The PCR ran on 60 Vbeta and 13 Jbeta primers. Clones were sequenced by immunoSEQ multiplex PCR, and TCRdb holds only the in-frame ones, with some missing. The repertoire holds under 200,000 clones, with around 77% as singletons. The ends were cut back, 0 bases at V and 6 bases at J, with 12 bases in the middle. The CDR3 has 15 residues. Germline loops: CDR1 LGHNA, CDR2 YNFKEQ. This TCR derives from a woman aged 30 to 39 in good health and CMV-seropositive. The sample comprised PBMCs. The chain carries TRBV4-2 and TRBJ2-1; D is undetermined. CDR3 sequence (DNA): TGTGCCAGCAGCCAAGAAGGAGCCAGCCCCAATGAGCAGTTCTTC. It yields the protein CASSQEGASPNEQFF.